The source of this TCR beta chain is a study of brain T cells in children with intractable seizures. Study-wide results and limits: Viral specificity was inferred only from CDR3 similarity; HCMV serostatus was unknown.

Germline V gives CDR1 SGHDT, CDR2 YYEEEE. V lost 5 bases, J lost 1 base, and 10 bases lay in between. This CDR3 contains 14 residues. As regards this clone: The antigen remains undetermined.

The sequenced cases were selected for having the highest brain T cell transcript signatures. The method was immunoSEQ multiplex PCR; TCRdb's version includes in-frame clones alone and lacks a portion of them. The sample has about 80,000 clones, around 91% seen once. Material: peripheral blood, obtained at surgery. The chain links TRBV5-6 to TRBJ1-5; D gene ambiguous. The source of this sequence is a girl aged 2 to 9 with Rasmussen encephalitis and intractable seizures. In DNA, the CDR3 is TGTGCCAGCAGGAGTAGAGGGAGCAATCAGCCCCAGCATTTT. Amino acids: CASRSRGSNQPQHF.